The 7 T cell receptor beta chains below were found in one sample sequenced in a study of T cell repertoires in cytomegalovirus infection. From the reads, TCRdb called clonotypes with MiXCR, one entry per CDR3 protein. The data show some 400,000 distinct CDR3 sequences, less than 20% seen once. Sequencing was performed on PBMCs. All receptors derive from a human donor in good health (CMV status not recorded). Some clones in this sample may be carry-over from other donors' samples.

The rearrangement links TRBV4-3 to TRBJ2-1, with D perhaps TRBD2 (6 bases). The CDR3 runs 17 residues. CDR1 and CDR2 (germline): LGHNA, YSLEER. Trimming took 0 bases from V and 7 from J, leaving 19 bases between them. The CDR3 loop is CASSQDLTRGRINEQFF. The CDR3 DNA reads TGCGCCAGCAGCCAAGATCTGACGCGGGGTCGGATTAATGAGCAGTTCTTC.

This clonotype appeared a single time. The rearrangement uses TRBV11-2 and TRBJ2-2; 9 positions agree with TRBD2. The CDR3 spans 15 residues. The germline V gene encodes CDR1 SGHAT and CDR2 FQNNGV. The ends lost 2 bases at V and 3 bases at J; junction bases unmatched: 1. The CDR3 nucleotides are TGTGCCAGCAGCTTACTAGCGGGATACACCGGGGAGCTGTTTTTT. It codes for CASSLLAGYTGELFF.

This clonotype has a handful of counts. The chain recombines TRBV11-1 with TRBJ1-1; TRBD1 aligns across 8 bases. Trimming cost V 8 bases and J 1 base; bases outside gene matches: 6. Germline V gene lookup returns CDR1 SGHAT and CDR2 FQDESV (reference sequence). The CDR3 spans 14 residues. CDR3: CASRTGTGNTEAFF. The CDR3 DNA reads TGTGCCAGCCGGACCGGGACAGGGAACACTGAAGCTTTCTTT.

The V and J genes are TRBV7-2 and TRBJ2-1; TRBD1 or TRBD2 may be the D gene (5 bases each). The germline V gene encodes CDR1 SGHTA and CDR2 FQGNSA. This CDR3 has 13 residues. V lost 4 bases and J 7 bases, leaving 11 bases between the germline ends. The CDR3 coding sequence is TGTGCCAGCAGCTGGGTCGGGACGAATGAGCAGTTCTTC. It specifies CASSWVGTNEQFF.

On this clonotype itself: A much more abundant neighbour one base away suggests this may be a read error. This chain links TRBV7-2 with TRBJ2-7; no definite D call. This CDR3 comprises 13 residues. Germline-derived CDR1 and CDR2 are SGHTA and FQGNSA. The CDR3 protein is CASSLSPEHEQCF. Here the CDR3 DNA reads TGTGCCAGCAGCTTATCCCCTGAACACGAGCAGTGCTTC.

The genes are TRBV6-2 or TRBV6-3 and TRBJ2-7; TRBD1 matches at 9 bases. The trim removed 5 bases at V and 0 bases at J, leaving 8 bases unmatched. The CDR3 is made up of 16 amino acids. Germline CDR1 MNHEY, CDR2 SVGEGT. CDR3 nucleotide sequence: TGTGCCAGCAGTCCCGGGACAGGGCCGATCTCCTACGAGCAGTACTTC. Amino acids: CASSPGTGPISYEQYF.

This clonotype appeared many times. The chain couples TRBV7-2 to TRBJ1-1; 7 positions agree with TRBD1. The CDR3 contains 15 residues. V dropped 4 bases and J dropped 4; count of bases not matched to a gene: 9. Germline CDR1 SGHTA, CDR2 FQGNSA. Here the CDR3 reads CASSSSLAGGTEAFF. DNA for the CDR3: TGTGCCAGCAGCTCCAGTCTGGCAGGGGGCACTGAAGCTTTCTTT.